The source of this TCR beta chain is a study of human T cells and chemical hapten exposure (dated by TCRdb to about 2021). Looking at the study overall: For sensitization, 2% DPC in acetone was applied to a roughly 2 cm by roughly 2 cm area of upper inner arm skin. Weekly therapeutic DPC doses were additionally applied to the scalp of patients throughout the approximately 25-week study period. Patch testing on the upper back used Finn chambers containing 0.01% DPC, with scoring done after 6 days according to International Contact Dermatitis Research Group standards. The patient cohort, mostly female, included alopecia areata with under or over 50% scalp involvement, alopecia totalis and alopecia universalis. The libraries were sequenced as a pool, and the TCR yield per sample differed mostly because of small variations in library volumes within the pool. This study followed changes in the peripheral blood TCR repertoire in vivo during primary and secondary sensitization of alopecia patients to the hapten diphenylcyclopropenone (DPC). Blood was sampled from patients pre-sensitization (week 0) and at 2, 6 and about 24 weeks after DPC sensitization. Approximately 28 alopecia patients gave blood for TCR sequencing at one to four time points (pre-sensitization, 2, 6 and 24 weeks). General study outcomes and caveats: Because all patients had alopecia, a presumed autoimmune disease, the immune response of the patients might differ from that of healthy individuals. Significantly more large CDR3 similarity clusters were formed by expanded TCRs than by pre-sensitization or healthy control sets, consistent with antigen-driven responses. Patch test score correlated positively with the number of PT1 expanded TCRs, reaching significance at thresholds 8, 16 and 32 but not at 4. After repeated subsampling, the strength of the expansion versus patch-test correlation and the threshold at which it became significant changed. The number of TCRs above 1 in 1000 frequency did not change with DPC sensitization; there was no evidence of global repertoire structure alterations.

The protocol used for the library was RACE. The instrument given in TCRdb is NextSeq 500. During library preparation, unique molecular identifiers were attached to individual cDNA molecules so that TCRs could be counted quantitatively and reproducibly. For every blood RNA sample, sequencing covered both the TCR alpha and TCR beta chains. Per the original workflow: A median of around 100,000 TCRs per sample was observed, with a range of about 23,224 to 690,600. The Decombinator software suite was used to annotate the V, J and CDR3 of the TCR reads. For PS versus PT1 abundance plots, all samples were subsampled to the same number of TCRs (28,000). Expanded TCRs were defined as absent before sensitization and observed at least eight times at the 2-week time point. TCRdb reprocessing: public reads trimmed at Q25 with fastp, clones called with MiXCR, in-frame beta chains kept. Identical CDR3 protein sequences are pooled into one entry, listed with their most common genes and DNA. TCRdb's processing, not the authors', yielded these V and J calls. The sample data list about 96,000 distinct CDR3 sequences, and 9.3% of these were observed just once. Of the sample, just over 2% is held by the ten largest clones.

Interpreted using the paper, the time point label stands for: patch test 2, 6 weeks after DPC sensitization. The meaning of the sample's treatment or condition label: therapeutic diphenylcyclopropenone sensitization with weekly scalp DPC. At each patch-test visit, blood was drawn before the patch test was applied. Eligible patients were aged 18 to 70, diagnosed with alopecia, deemed suitable for DPC therapy, and excluded if pregnant. Unfractionated whole blood was collected in Tempus Blood RNA tubes, and total RNA was extracted from that blood. There are many counts of this clonotype. Its antigen has not been determined. No much larger clone exists at a distance of one base, and base qualities are not known. Measured from the cysteine to the phenylalanine, the CDR3 is 13 residues long. The only DNA kept is the CDR3, 39 bases in frame from the first base. The junction shows trimming of 0 bases on V and 4 bases on J, plus 6 bases between the germline ends. CDR1 and CDR2 are drawn from the germline V gene: SGHTA, FQGNSA.

Sequencing used whole blood, obtained in connection with sensitization to the hapten diphenylcyclopropenone (DPC). The origin of this receptor is a woman aged 40-49 years with alopecia areata. Some clones in this sample may be carry-over from other donors' samples. The chain uses TRBV7-2 and TRBJ1-2; possibly the D gene is TRBD1, per 6 matching bases. The CDR3 amino acid sequence is: CASSLADSYGYTF. At the DNA level, the sequence is TGTGCCAGCAGCTTAGCGGACAGCTATGGCTACACCTTC.